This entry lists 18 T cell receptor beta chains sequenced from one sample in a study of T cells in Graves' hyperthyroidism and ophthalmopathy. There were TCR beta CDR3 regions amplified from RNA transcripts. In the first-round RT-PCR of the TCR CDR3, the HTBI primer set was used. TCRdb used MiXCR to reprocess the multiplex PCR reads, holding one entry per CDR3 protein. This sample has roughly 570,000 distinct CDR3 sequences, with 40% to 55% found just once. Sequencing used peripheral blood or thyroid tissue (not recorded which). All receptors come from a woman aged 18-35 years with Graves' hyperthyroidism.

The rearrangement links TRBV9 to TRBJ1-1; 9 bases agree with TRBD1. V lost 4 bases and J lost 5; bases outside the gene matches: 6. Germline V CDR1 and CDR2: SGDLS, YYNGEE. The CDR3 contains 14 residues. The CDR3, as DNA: TGTGCCAGCAGCCTTGGGACAGGGTTGACTGAAGCTTTCTTT. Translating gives CASSLGTGLTEAFF. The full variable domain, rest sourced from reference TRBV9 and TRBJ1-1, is DSGVTQTPKHLITATGQRVTLRCSPRSGDLSVYWYQQSLDQGLQFLIQYYNGEERAKGNILERFSAQQFPDLHSELNLSSLELGDSALYFCASSLGTGLTEAFFGQGTRLTVV.

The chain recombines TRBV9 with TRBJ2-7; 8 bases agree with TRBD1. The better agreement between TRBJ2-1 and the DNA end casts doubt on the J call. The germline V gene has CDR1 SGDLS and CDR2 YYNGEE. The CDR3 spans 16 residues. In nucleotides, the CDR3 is TGTGCCAGCAGCGTAGGAAGGCAGGGGGCATGGAATGAGCAGTTCTTC. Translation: CASSVGRQGAWNEQFF.

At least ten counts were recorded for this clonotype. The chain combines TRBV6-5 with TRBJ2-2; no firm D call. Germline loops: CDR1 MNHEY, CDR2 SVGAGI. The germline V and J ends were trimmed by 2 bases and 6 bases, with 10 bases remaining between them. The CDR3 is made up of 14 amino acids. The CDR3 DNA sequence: TGTGCCAGCAGTTACGCCAGACGGGCCGGGGAGCTGTTTTTT. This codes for CASSYARRAGELFF.

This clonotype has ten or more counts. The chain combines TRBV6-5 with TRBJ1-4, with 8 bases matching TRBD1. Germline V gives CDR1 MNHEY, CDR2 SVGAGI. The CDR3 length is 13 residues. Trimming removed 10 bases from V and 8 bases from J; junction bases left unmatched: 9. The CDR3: CATRQGLAEKLFF. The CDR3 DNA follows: TGTGCCACCAGACAGGGGCTAGCCGAAAAACTGTTTTTT.

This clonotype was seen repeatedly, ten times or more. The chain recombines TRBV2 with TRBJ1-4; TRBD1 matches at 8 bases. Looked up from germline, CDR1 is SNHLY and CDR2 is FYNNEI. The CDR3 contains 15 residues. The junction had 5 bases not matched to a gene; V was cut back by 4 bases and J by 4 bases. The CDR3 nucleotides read TGTGCCAGCAGTGTATACAGGGGGAGTAATGAAAAACTGTTTTTT. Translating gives CASSVYRGSNEKLFF.

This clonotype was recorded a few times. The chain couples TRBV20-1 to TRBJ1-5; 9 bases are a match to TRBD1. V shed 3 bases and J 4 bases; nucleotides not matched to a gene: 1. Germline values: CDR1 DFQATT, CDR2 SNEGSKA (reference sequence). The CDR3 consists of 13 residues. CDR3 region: CSARGTGNQPQHF. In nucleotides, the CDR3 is TGCAGTGCTAGGGGGACAGGGAATCAGCCCCAGCATTTT.

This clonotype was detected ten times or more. The CDR3 protein is CASSHLRDRENYGYTF. The DNA for the CDR3 is TGTGCCAGCAGCCACCTCCGGGACAGGGAAAACTATGGCTACACCTTC. The chain is built from TRBV7-2 and TRBJ1-2, with 9 bases aligning to TRBD1. The germline V gene has CDR1 SGHTA and CDR2 FQGNSA. V shed 5 bases and J 2 bases; nucleotides not matched to a gene: 9. This CDR3 comprises 16 residues.

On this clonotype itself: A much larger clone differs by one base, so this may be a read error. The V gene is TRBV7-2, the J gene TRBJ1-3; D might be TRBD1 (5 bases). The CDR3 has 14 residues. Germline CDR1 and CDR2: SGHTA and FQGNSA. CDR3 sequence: CAGSSGTFGNTIYF. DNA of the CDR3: TGTGCCGGCAGCTCCGGGACGTTCGGAAACACCATATATTTT.

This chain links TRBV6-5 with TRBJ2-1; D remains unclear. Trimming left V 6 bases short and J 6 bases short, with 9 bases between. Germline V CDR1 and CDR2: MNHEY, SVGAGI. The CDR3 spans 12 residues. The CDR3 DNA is TGTGCCAGCAGCGACCCAAGCAATGAGCAGTTCTTC. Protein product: CASSDPSNEQFF.

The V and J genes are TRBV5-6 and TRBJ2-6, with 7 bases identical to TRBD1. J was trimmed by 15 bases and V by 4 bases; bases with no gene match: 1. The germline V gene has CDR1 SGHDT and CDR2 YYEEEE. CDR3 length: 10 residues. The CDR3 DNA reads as TGTGCCAGCAGCAGGACAGGCCTGACTTTC. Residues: CASSRTGLTF.

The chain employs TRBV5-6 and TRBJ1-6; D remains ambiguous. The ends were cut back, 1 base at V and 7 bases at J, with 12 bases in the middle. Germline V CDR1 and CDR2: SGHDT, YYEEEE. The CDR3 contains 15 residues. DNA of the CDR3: TGTGCCAGCAGCTTGTGGTTGATGAAGAATTCACCCCTCCACTTT. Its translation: CASSLWLMKNSPLHF.

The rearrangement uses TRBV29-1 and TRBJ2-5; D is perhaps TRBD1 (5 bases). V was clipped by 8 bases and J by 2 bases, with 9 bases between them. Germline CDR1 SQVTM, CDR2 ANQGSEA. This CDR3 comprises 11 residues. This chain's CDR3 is CSSTEQETQYF. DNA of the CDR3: TGCAGCTCGACAGAGCAAGAGACCCAGTACTTC.

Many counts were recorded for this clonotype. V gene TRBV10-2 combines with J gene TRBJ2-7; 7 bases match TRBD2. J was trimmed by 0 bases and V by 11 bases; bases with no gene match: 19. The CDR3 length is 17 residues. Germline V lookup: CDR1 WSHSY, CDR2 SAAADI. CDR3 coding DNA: TGCGCCGCCCAAGGGTCAAAATCTAGCGGTTACTCCTACGAGCAGTACTTC. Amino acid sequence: CAAQGSKSSGYSYEQYF.

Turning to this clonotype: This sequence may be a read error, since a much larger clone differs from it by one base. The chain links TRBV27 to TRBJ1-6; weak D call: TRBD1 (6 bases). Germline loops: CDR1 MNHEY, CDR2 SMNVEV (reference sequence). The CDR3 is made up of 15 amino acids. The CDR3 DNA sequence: TGTGCCGGCAGTTTAGCAACAGGGTGGAATTCACCCCTCCACTTT. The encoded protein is CAGSLATGWNSPLHF.

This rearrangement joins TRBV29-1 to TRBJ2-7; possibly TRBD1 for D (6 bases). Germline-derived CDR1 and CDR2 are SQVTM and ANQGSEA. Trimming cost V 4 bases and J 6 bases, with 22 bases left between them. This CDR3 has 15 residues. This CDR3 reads CSVGRGRGNYGEQYF. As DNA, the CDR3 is TGCAGCGTTGGTAGGGGCAGGGGCAACTATGGCGAGCAGTACTTC.

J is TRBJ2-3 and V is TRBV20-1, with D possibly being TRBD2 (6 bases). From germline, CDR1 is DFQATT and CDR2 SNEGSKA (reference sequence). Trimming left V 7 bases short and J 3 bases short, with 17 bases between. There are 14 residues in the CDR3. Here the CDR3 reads CSVVEGVLTDTQYF. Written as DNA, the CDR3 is TGCAGTGTGGTGGAGGGAGTGCTTACAGATACGCAGTATTTT.

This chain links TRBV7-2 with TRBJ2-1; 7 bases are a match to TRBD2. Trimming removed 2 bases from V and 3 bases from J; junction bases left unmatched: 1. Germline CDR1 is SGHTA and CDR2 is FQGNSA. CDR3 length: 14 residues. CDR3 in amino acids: CASSLLAVYNEQFF. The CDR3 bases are TGTGCCAGCAGCTTACTAGCGGTCTACAATGAGCAGTTCTTC.

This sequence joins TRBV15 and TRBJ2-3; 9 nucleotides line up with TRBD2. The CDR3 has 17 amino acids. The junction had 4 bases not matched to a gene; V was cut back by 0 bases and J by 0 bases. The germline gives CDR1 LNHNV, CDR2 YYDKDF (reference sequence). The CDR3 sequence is CATSRDASGVSTDTQYF. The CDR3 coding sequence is TGTGCCACCAGCAGAGATGCTAGCGGGGTGAGCACAGATACGCAGTATTTT.